The 25 T cell receptor beta chains below come from one sample, sequenced in a study of cytomegalovirus exposure and HLA in healthy donors. Using immunoSEQ multiplex PCR, the repertoire was profiled, and TCRdb retains in-frame clones only, with some absent. The sample carries fewer than 60,000 clones, around 93% recorded once. The sequenced sample was PBMCs. Receptors originate from a woman under 30 in good health and CMV-seropositive.

The rearrangement links TRBV4-3 to TRBJ1-2; D unresolved. This CDR3 contains 16 residues. V was cut by 5 bases and J by 2 bases, with 18 bases left in between. The V gene's germline CDR1 is LGHNA and CDR2 YSLEER. The CDR3 bases are TGCGCCAGCAGCTATTATCCCCCTACTGAAAACTATGGCTACACCTTC. It specifies CASSYYPPTENYGYTF.

The V call is TRBV27, the J call TRBJ1-4; 7 positions agree with TRBD1. The germline V gene has CDR1 MNHEY and CDR2 SMNVEV (reference sequence). This CDR3 is 13 amino acids long. After removal of 5 bases from V and 8 bases from J, the junction contained 5 bases not matched to a gene. The CDR3: CASSKGAREKLFF. CDR3 coding DNA: TGTGCCAGCAGTAAGGGGGCGCGAGAAAAACTGTTTTTT.

This chain joins TRBV5-1 and TRBJ2-3, with TRBD2 matching over 7 bases. Germline V gives CDR1 SGHRS, CDR2 YFSETQ. The ends lost 4 bases at V and 6 bases at J; junction bases unmatched: 8. The CDR3 runs 14 residues. CDR3 sequence reads: CASSPGGVRDTQYF. The CDR3 coding sequence is TGCGCCAGCAGCCCTGGGGGGGTTAGGGATACGCAGTATTTT.

V usage is TRBV7-9 and J usage is TRBJ1-5; TRBD1 aligns across 7 bases. The J segment lost 3 bases and the V segment lost 5 bases, leaving 4 bases of the junction unmatched. CDR1 SEHNR and CDR2 FQNEAQ come from the germline V gene (reference sequence). The CDR3 consists of 14 residues. This CDR3 reads CASSRGQDNQPQHF. For the CDR3, the DNA is TGTGCCAGCAGCCGCGGACAGGACAATCAGCCCCAGCATTTT.

The rearrangement uses TRBV18 and TRBJ2-1; D possibly corresponds to TRBD2 (5 bases). The V and J ends lost 6 bases and 9 bases respectively, with 15 bases between them. Germline V gene data show CDR1 as KGHSH and CDR2 as LQKENI. The CDR3 is 13 amino acids. The CDR3 region is CASSPGMAGEQFF. CDR3 DNA: TGTGCCAGCTCCCCCGGGATGGCGGGTGAGCAGTTCTTC.

V and J are TRBV18 and TRBJ2-5; the D gene is possibly TRBD1 (7 bases). The CDR3 runs to 13 residues. CDR1 is KGHSH, CDR2 LQKENI, per germline. V lost 4 bases and J 4 bases, leaving 10 bases between the germline ends. DNA for the CDR3: TGTGCCAGCTCACTTCAGGGGGGAGAGACCCAGTACTTC. Amino acids: CASSLQGGETQYF.

This chain links TRBV10-3 with TRBJ1-6; no reliable D call. The V and J ends lost 0 bases and 6 bases respectively, with 12 bases between them. Germline V gene sequence: CDR1 ENHRY, CDR2 SYGVKD. This CDR3 has 16 residues. The CDR3 nucleotides are TGTGCCATCAGTGAGTCGGTGCTGGCTGCTAATTCACCCCTCCACTTT. As protein: CAISESVLAANSPLHF.

The chain employs TRBV25-1 and TRBJ2-7; 7 positions agree with TRBD1. With 6 bases clipped from V and 4 bases from J, the junction kept 12 bases outside the gene matches. This CDR3 region has 15 residues. Germline values: CDR1 MGHDK, CDR2 SYGVNS. This chain's CDR3 is CASSPRQGRWYEQYF. The CDR3 DNA follows: TGTGCCAGCAGCCCTCGACAGGGTAGATGGTACGAGCAGTACTTC.

This sequence joins TRBV20-1 and TRBJ1-2; D is uncertain. The CDR3 totals 10 residues. V was trimmed by 5 bases and J by 3 bases, leaving 4 bases between them. Per the germline V gene, CDR1 is DFQATT and CDR2 is SNEGSKA (reference sequence). This CDR3 reads CSAFDYGYTF. CDR3 bases: TGCAGTGCTTTCGACTATGGCTACACCTTC.

The rearrangement joins TRBV4-1 to TRBJ1-5; tentative D call: TRBD1 (6 bases). CDR3 length: 15 amino acids. Germline CDR1 MGHRA, CDR2 YSYEKL. V lost 0 bases, J lost 1 base, and 7 bases lay in between. The CDR3 loop reads CASSQEGGSNQPQHF. Written as DNA, the CDR3 is TGCGCCAGCAGCCAAGAAGGGGGAAGCAATCAGCCCCAGCATTTT.

The DNA for the CDR3 is TGCGCCAGCAGCCAAATCGGGTCCACCTACGAGCAGTACTTC. It translates to CASSQIGSTYEQYF. The chain carries TRBV4-1 and TRBJ2-7, with D uncertain. Germline values: CDR1 MGHRA, CDR2 YSYEKL. The ends were cut back, 2 bases at V and 2 bases at J, with 10 bases in the middle. The CDR3 length is 14 residues.

The chain combines TRBV4-1 with TRBJ2-3; a possible D gene is TRBD1 (6 bases). Germline CDR1 MGHRA, CDR2 YSYEKL. The V and J ends lost 1 base and 3 bases respectively, with 20 bases between them. The CDR3 is 18 amino acids. CDR3 sequence reads: CASSQVHRAEWATDTQYF. In nucleotides, the CDR3 is TGCGCCAGCAGCCAAGTGCACAGGGCCGAGTGGGCGACAGATACGCAGTATTTT.

The genes are TRBV19 and TRBJ2-2, with D unclear. V was trimmed by 5 bases and J by 3 bases, leaving 10 bases between them. The CDR3 has 14 residues. CDR1 and CDR2 from the germline V gene are LNHDA and SQIVND (reference sequence). CDR3 DNA: TGTGCCAGTAGTCCCAGGATGCACACCGGGGAGCTGTTTTTT. Translated, it gives CASSPRMHTGELFF.

The CDR3 reads CASSLGLTDYGYTF. The CDR3 nucleotides read TGTGCCAGCAGCTTAGGCTTGACAGACTATGGCTACACCTTC. The chain uses TRBV11-1 and TRBJ1-2, with D possibly matching TRBD1 (5 bases). The CDR3 has 14 amino acids. Germline V lookup: CDR1 SGHAT, CDR2 FQDESV (reference sequence). With 1 base removed from V and 3 bases from J, the gap between germline ends came to 9 bases.

This clone occurred a few times. The J gene is TRBJ1-4, the V gene TRBV6-1; TRBD1 aligns across 7 bases. V was clipped by 5 bases and J by 3 bases; unmatched bases: 6. Per the germline V gene, CDR1 is MNHNS and CDR2 is SASEGT. CDR3 length: 15 amino acids. The chain's CDR3 is CASSRTGAPNEKLFF. CDR3 coding DNA: TGTGCCAGCAGTAGAACAGGGGCACCTAATGAAAAACTGTTTTTT.

V usage is TRBV13 and J usage is TRBJ2-3; a weak D match, TRBD2 (6 bases). Germline loops: CDR1 PRHDT, CDR2 FYEKMQ (reference sequence). With 4 bases removed from V and 6 bases from J, the gap between germline ends came to 17 bases. The CDR3 totals 15 residues. CDR3 residues: CASSSRDFLGDTQYF. CDR3 DNA: TGTGCCAGCAGCTCTCGGGACTTCTTGGGGGATACGCAGTATTTT.

The gene calls are TRBV15 and TRBJ1-4, with D unclear. This CDR3 spans 15 amino acids. V shed 7 bases and J shed 7 bases, with 19 bases lying between them. Germline loops: CDR1 LNHNV, CDR2 YYDKDF (reference sequence). The CDR3 sequence: CATTPSQDFGEKLFF. In nucleotides, the CDR3 is TGTGCCACCACCCCCTCCCAGGATTTTGGTGAAAAACTGTTTTTT.

This chain uses TRBV5-1 with TRBJ1-3; TRBD1 might be the D (6 bases). This CDR3 is 15 amino acids long. Germline V gene lookup returns CDR1 SGHRS and CDR2 YFSETQ. Between the trimmed V and J ends, which lost 3 bases and 0 bases, there was a span of 10 bases. The CDR3 here is CASSSGQISGNTIYF. CDR3 DNA: TGCGCCAGCAGCTCAGGACAGATCTCTGGAAACACCATATATTTT.

The genes are TRBV11-2 and TRBJ1-2; 11 bases map to TRBD1. In germline, CDR1 is SGHAT, CDR2 FQNNGV. This CDR3 spans 14 amino acids. The trim removed 5 bases at V and 8 bases at J, leaving 7 bases unmatched. The CDR3 DNA follows: TGTGCCAGCAGCACGGACAGGGGGCAGGGGGGCTACACCTTC. Its protein is CASSTDRGQGGYTF.

This chain links TRBV18 with TRBJ2-3, with a tentative D call TRBD2 (6 bases). The V gene lost 6 bases and the J gene lost 1 base, with 11 bases spanning the gap. CDR3 size: 14 residues. Germline loops: CDR1 KGHSH, CDR2 LQKENI. CDR3 sequence: CASSKGGGTDTQYF. CDR3 in DNA: TGTGCCAGCTCGAAAGGCGGGGGCACAGATACGCAGTATTTT.

The rearrangement links TRBV15 to TRBJ1-1, with D possibly being TRBD1 (5 bases). CDR1 is LNHNV and CDR2 is YYDKDF in the germline V gene (reference sequence). This CDR3 region has 15 residues. V lost 0 bases and J 1 base, leaving 9 bases between the germline ends. CDR3 bases: TGTGCCACCAGCAGAGACAGGGCGCCGAACACTGAAGCTTTCTTT. Protein sequence: CATSRDRAPNTEAFF.

The rearrangement joins TRBV28 to TRBJ1-6; the match to TRBD1 covers 10 bases. CDR1 MDHEN and CDR2 SYDVKM come from the germline V gene. The CDR3 loop spans 17 amino acids. With 6 bases clipped from V and 6 bases from J, the junction kept 11 bases outside the gene matches. The DNA for the CDR3 is TGTGCCAGCAGGGGCACGGACAGGGGGTTCTTTAATTCACCCCTCCACTTT. Encoded protein: CASRGTDRGFFNSPLHF.

The rearrangement links TRBV7-8 to TRBJ2-4; TRBD2 is a possible D gene (5 bases). The CDR3 contains 14 residues. Between the trimmed V and J ends, which lost 3 bases and 9 bases, there was a span of 15 bases. The germline V gene encodes CDR1 SGHVS and CDR2 FQNEAQ. CDR3 protein: CASSFSEGHGIQYF. The CDR3 DNA is TGTGCCAGCAGCTTCTCCGAGGGCCACGGCATTCAGTACTTC.

The rearrangement links TRBV30 to TRBJ1-1, with a possible D match to TRBD1 (5 bases). The ends were cut back, 2 bases at V and 4 bases at J, with 20 bases in the middle. This CDR3 is built from 16 residues. From germline, CDR1 is GTSNPN and CDR2 SVGIG (reference sequence). The DNA for the CDR3 is TGTGCCTGGAGTTGCCGGGGCCTCGAGGAGGGCACTGAAGCTTTCTTT. Protein: CAWSCRGLEEGTEAFF.

The rearrangement uses TRBV29-1 and TRBJ1-2, with 7 bases identical to TRBD1. CDR3 length: 15 residues. Germline V gene data show CDR1 as SQVTM and CDR2 as ANQGSEA. J was trimmed by 6 bases and V by 7 bases; bases with no gene match: 17. The CDR3: CSAMRTGSLGDGYTF. In DNA form, the CDR3 reads TGCAGCGCCATGAGGACAGGCTCCTTGGGGGATGGCTACACCTTC.